The next 32 T cell receptor beta chains were all read from a single sample in a study of shared clonotypes between healthy human individuals. Here immunoSEQ multiplex PCR was the method, and the copy in TCRdb shows in-frame clones only, minus some. The sample shows about 1.1 million clones, around 82% of them seen only once. Material for sequencing was memory CD4+ T cells from PBMCs. The subset is: CD45RA-negative fraction. Receptors originate from a man younger than 30 in good health. Some clones in this sample may be carry-over from other donors' samples.

This clone has a single count. The CDR3 DNA reads as TGTGCCAGCAGCTTGGGGGGACTAGCGGCTAGCACAGATACGCAGTATTTT. It codes for CASSLGGLAASTDTQYF. The rearrangement links TRBV5-6 to TRBJ2-3; TRBD2 agrees at 11 bases. With V trimmed by 0 bases and J by 0 bases, 3 bases remained unmatched. The CDR3 consists of 17 residues. CDR1 is SGHDT and CDR2 is YYEEEE in the germline V gene.

The rearrangement uses TRBV5-1 and TRBJ1-2, with 7 bases aligning to TRBD1. Per the germline V gene, CDR1 is SGHRS and CDR2 is YFSETQ. CDR3 length: 15 residues. The trim removed 4 bases at V and 0 bases at J, leaving 6 bases unmatched. This CDR3 reads CASSRGQGANYGYTF. The CDR3 nucleotides read TGCGCCAGCAGCCGGGGGCAGGGGGCTAACTATGGCTACACCTTC. Full variable domain (rest looked up from reference TRBV5-1 and TRBJ1-2): KAGVTQTPRYLIKTRGQQVTLSCSPISGHRSVSWYQQTPGQGLQFLFEYFSETQRNKGNFPGRFSGRQFSNSRSEMNVSTLELGDSALYLCASSRGQGANYGYTFGSGTRLTVV.

This clone was counted once. The chain links TRBV27 to TRBJ2-4, with D perhaps TRBD2 (5 bases). The CDR3 has 18 amino acids. Germline lookup yields CDR1 MNHEY and CDR2 SMNVEV (reference sequence). The V end lost 0 bases, the J end lost 0 bases, and 15 bases lay between the germline ends. Here the CDR3 DNA reads TGTGCCAGCAGTTTATCGACGGGAATGGTTCGAGCCAAAAACATTCAGTACTTC. Translating it yields CASSLSTGMVRAKNIQYF.

This clone came up once. The chain uses TRBV5-1 and TRBJ2-5, with 10 positions matching TRBD2. Germline V gene sequence: CDR1 SGHRS, CDR2 YFSETQ. Unmatched junction bases numbered 8, after V lost 2 bases and J lost 1 base. The CDR3 loop spans 17 amino acids. The CDR3 nucleotides read TGCGCCAGCAGCTTTTCCCCTAGCGGGAGTTCCCAAGAGACCCAGTACTTC. Translated: CASSFSPSGSSQETQYF.

The rearrangement joins TRBV4-1 to TRBJ1-2; 7 bases match TRBD1. CDR3 length: 14 amino acids. CDR1 is MGHRA, CDR2 YSYEKL, per germline. Trimming at V came to 2 bases and at J to 8 bases, leaving 8 bases not matched to a gene. CDR3 sequence (DNA): TGCGCCAGCAGCCAAACCCAGGGGGTGGACGGCTACACCTTC. It specifies CASSQTQGVDGYTF.

The chain recombines TRBV2 with TRBJ2-1; 8 positions match TRBD2. Germline lookup yields CDR1 SNHLY and CDR2 FYNNEI. V was clipped by 7 bases and J by 3 bases; unmatched bases: 5. CDR3 length: 14 amino acids. CDR3 nucleotides: TGTGCCAGCAATCGGGAGGGCCTCTACAATGAGCAGTTCTTC. It specifies CASNREGLYNEQFF.

This chain uses TRBV6-1 with TRBJ1-2; D is possibly TRBD1 (5 bases). Germline CDR1 reads MNHNS; CDR2 reads SASEGT. The V gene lost 5 bases and the J gene lost 6 bases, with 16 bases spanning the gap. The CDR3 contains 14 residues. In nucleotides, the CDR3 is TGTGCCAGCAGTCGACAGAGCCTAGGGGATGGCTACACCTTC. As protein: CASSRQSLGDGYTF.

V is TRBV6-5 and J is TRBJ2-3; 9 bases align to TRBD2. Looked up from germline, CDR1 is MNHEY and CDR2 is SVGAGI. The CDR3 totals 15 residues. J was trimmed by 4 bases and V by 2 bases; bases with no gene match: 4. The chain's CDR3 is CASSYAAGGPDTQYF. The CDR3 region has the DNA TGTGCCAGCAGTTACGCGGCGGGAGGGCCAGATACGCAGTATTTT.

This chain links TRBV6-6 with TRBJ2-7, with 7 bases identical to TRBD2. CDR1 MNHNY and CDR2 SVGAGI come from the germline V gene (reference sequence). The CDR3 consists of 15 residues. Trimming removed 7 bases from V and 2 bases from J; junction bases left unmatched: 11. CDR3 amino acids: CASTSVGRAAYEQYF. CDR3 DNA: TGTGCCAGCACCAGCGTTGGGAGGGCCGCCTACGAGCAGTACTTC.

The chain carries TRBV2 and TRBJ2-7, with 8 bases aligning to TRBD2. V lost 4 bases to trimming and J lost 1 base; unmatched junction nucleotides: 3. CDR3 length equals 14 residues. The germline CDR1 and CDR2 sequences are SNHLY and FYNNEI. The CDR3 is CASSGLAKSYEQYF. CDR3 sequence (DNA): TGTGCCAGCAGTGGACTAGCGAAATCCTACGAGCAGTACTTC.

The chain recombines TRBV6-1 with TRBJ2-3; 7 nucleotides line up with TRBD2. With 2 bases clipped from V and 1 base from J, the junction kept 3 bases outside the gene matches. This CDR3 comprises 15 residues. The V gene's germline CDR1 is MNHNS and CDR2 SASEGT. CDR3 in DNA: TGTGCCAGCAGTGAAAGGCTAGCGGGCACAGATACGCAGTATTTT. Encoded protein: CASSERLAGTDTQYF.

The chain links TRBV7-3 to TRBJ2-3; TRBD2 aligns across 12 bases. The CDR3 length is 16 residues. Germline loops: CDR1 SGHTA, CDR2 FQGTGA. V lost 5 bases and J lost 3; bases outside the gene matches: 6. The CDR3 DNA sequence: TGTGCCAGCAGCCCACCTAGCGGGGGGGCGACAGATACGCAGTATTTT. Translated: CASSPPSGGATDTQYF.

The V gene is TRBV14, the J gene TRBJ1-1, with a possible D match to TRBD1 (6 bases). From germline, CDR1 is SGHDN and CDR2 FVKESK. This CDR3 has 16 residues. V lost 1 base and J 4 bases, leaving 16 bases between the germline ends. The CDR3 is CASSQVRGPRPTEAFF. The CDR3 nucleotides read TGTGCCAGCAGCCAAGTTCGGGGGCCTAGGCCCACTGAAGCTTTCTTT.

Note on this clone: Other DNA sequences in the same sample also yield this CDR3. The chain carries TRBV7-2 and TRBJ2-3, with TRBD2 as a possible D gene (5 bases). Between the trimmed V and J ends, which lost 5 bases and 2 bases, there was a span of 11 bases. CDR1 and CDR2 from the germline V gene are SGHTA and FQGNSA. CDR3 length: 14 residues. The CDR3 DNA reads as TGTGCCAGCAGCCCTGGACTGTCCACAGATACGCAGTATTTT. The encoded protein is CASSPGLSTDTQYF.

V gene TRBV2 combines with J gene TRBJ1-1; 9 nucleotides line up with TRBD1. The CDR3 is 14 amino acids. The V gene end was trimmed by 7 bases and the J gene end by 4 bases; junction bases not matched to a gene: 7. CDR1 and CDR2 (germline): SNHLY, FYNNEI. Here the CDR3 DNA reads TGTGCCAGCAACCGACAGGGGGAGGGCACTGAAGCTTTCTTT. Its protein product is CASNRQGEGTEAFF.

The V gene is TRBV19, the J gene TRBJ1-5, with no clear D. CDR1 LNHDA and CDR2 SQIVND come from the germline V gene (reference sequence). CDR3 length: 15 residues. With 5 bases removed from V and 4 bases from J, the gap between germline ends came to 15 bases. CDR3 sequence reads: CASSFWGRDNQPQHF. The DNA for the CDR3 is TGTGCCAGTAGTTTTTGGGGTAGGGATAATCAGCCCCAGCATTTT.

The chain links TRBV2 to TRBJ2-3; the D is unclear. The V end was cut by 4 bases, the J end by 4 bases, with 15 bases between. The CDR3 runs 15 residues. Germline loops: CDR1 SNHLY, CDR2 FYNNEI. The CDR3 nucleotides are TGTGCCAGCAGTGCCCAGCCCAACCGGCCAGATACGCAGTATTTT. This codes for CASSAQPNRPDTQYF. Based on the CDR3 plus reference TRBV2 and TRBJ2-3, the full variable domain is EPEVTQTPSHQVTQMGQEVILRCVPISNHLYFYWYRQILGQKVEFLVSFYNNEISEKSEIFDDQFSVERPDGSNFTLKIRSTKLEDSAMYFCASSAQPNRPDTQYFGPGTRLTVL.

The V gene is TRBV5-4, the J gene TRBJ1-2; D perhaps matches TRBD1 (6 bases). The V gene lost 1 base and the J gene lost 5 bases, with 12 bases spanning the gap. This CDR3 is built from 14 residues. The germline V gene encodes CDR1 SGHNT and CDR2 YYREEE (reference sequence). CDR3 in amino acids: CASSLYGTTYGYTF. For the CDR3, the DNA is TGTGCCAGCAGCTTGTACGGGACAACTTATGGCTACACCTTC.

CDR3 in amino acids: CASSPLTTNTEAFF. The CDR3 DNA is TGTGCCAGCAGCCCCCTTACCACGAACACTGAAGCTTTCTTT. The rearrangement links TRBV7-9 to TRBJ1-1; no reliable D call. Germline assignment: CDR1 SEHNR and CDR2 FQNEAQ (reference sequence). This CDR3 has 14 residues. The V gene lost 5 bases and the J gene lost 1 base, with 11 bases spanning the gap.

The chain is built from TRBV7-8 and TRBJ2-5, with TRBD2 matching over 12 bases. The CDR3 has 15 amino acids. V trimming: 5 bases; J trimming: 5 bases; junction bases outside the gene matches: 6. The V gene's germline CDR1 is SGHVS and CDR2 FQNEAQ. CDR3 residues: CASSPRTSGDETQYF. As DNA, the CDR3 is TGTGCCAGCAGCCCGAGGACTAGCGGGGACGAGACCCAGTACTTC.

The V and J genes are TRBV29-1 and TRBJ1-2; D not resolved. The germline CDR1 and CDR2 sequences are SQVTM and ANQGSEA. V lost 8 bases and J 8 bases, leaving 15 bases between the germline ends. The CDR3 loop spans 11 amino acids. CDR3 sequence reads: CSYADAGGYTF. For the CDR3, the DNA is TGCAGCTATGCGGACGCGGGGGGCTACACCTTC.

This clone has a single count. The V call is TRBV5-6, the J call TRBJ2-5; no clear D gene. The germline CDR1 and CDR2 sequences are SGHDT and YYEEEE. CDR3 length: 14 amino acids. The germline V and J ends were trimmed by 5 bases and 1 base, with 12 bases remaining between them. This chain's CDR3 is CASSYYSGQETQYF. The CDR3 region has the DNA TGTGCCAGCAGTTACTACAGTGGCCAAGAGACCCAGTACTTC.

To note about this clone: Other DNA sequences in this specimen translate into the identical CDR3. DNA for the CDR3: TGTGCCAGCAGTCTAGGACTAGCGGGAGGGGCAGATACGCAGTATTTT. Translated, it gives CASSLGLAGGADTQYF. V gene TRBV28 combines with J gene TRBJ2-3; 15 bases fit TRBD2. The CDR3 runs 16 residues. V lost 5 bases and J lost 4; bases outside the gene matches: 4. The germline gives CDR1 MDHEN, CDR2 SYDVKM. Looking up the rest from reference TRBV28 and TRBJ2-3 gives the full variable domain: DVKVTQSSRYLVKRTGEKVFLECVQDMDHENMFWYRQDPGLGLRLIYFSYDVKMKEKGDIPEGYSVSREKKERFSLILESASTNQTSMYLCASSLGLAGGADTQYFGPGTRLTVL.

The rearrangement joins TRBV19 to TRBJ1-2, with 8 bases that match TRBD1. CDR1 is LNHDA and CDR2 is SQIVND in the germline V gene (reference sequence). V trimming: 6 bases; J trimming: 7 bases; junction bases outside the gene matches: 7. The length of the CDR3 is 13 residues. The CDR3 nucleotides read TGTGCCAGTAGATCGACAGGGGAGTCTGGCTACACCTTC. Protein product: CASRSTGESGYTF.

As to this clone: At the DNA level, this CDR3 is encoded by other sequences in the same sample as well. The V gene is TRBV30, the J gene TRBJ2-3; 10 bases are shared with TRBD2. Germline V gene data show CDR1 as GTSNPN and CDR2 as SVGIG (reference sequence). J lost 8 bases, V lost 3 bases, and 8 bases had no gene match. There are 14 residues in the CDR3. CDR3 in DNA: TGTGCCTGGAGCCCAGCGGGAGGGTTGGTTACGCAGTATTTT. Its translation is CAWSPAGGLVTQYF.

The V call is TRBV11-2, the J call TRBJ2-3; D gene unclear. The CDR3 has 13 residues. Between the trimmed V and J ends, which lost 0 bases and 5 bases, there was a span of 6 bases. Germline lookup yields CDR1 SGHAT and CDR2 FQNNGV. CDR3 region: CASSLDPQDTQYF. The CDR3 nucleotides are TGTGCCAGCAGCTTAGATCCCCAAGATACGCAGTATTTT. The full variable domain, rest sourced from reference TRBV11-2 and TRBJ2-3, is EAGVAQSPRYKIIEKRQSVAFWCNPISGHATLYWYQQILGQGPKLLIQFQNNGVVDDSQLPKDRFSAERLKGVDSTLKIQPAKLEDSAVYLCASSLDPQDTQYFGPGTRLTVL.

The J gene is TRBJ2-2, the V gene TRBV18, with D possibly TRBD1 on 5 matching bases. This CDR3 has 15 amino acids. From germline, CDR1 is KGHSH and CDR2 LQKENI. The V and J ends lost 1 base and 1 base respectively, with 7 bases between them. The CDR3, as DNA: TGTGCCAGCTCACCACGGGGCAGGAACACCGGGGAGCTGTTTTTT. Amino acid sequence: CASSPRGRNTGELFF.

The chain is built from TRBV28 and TRBJ2-1; 7 bases agree with TRBD1. The CDR3 contains 13 residues. The V gene end was trimmed by 7 bases and the J gene end by 7 bases; junction bases not matched to a gene: 7. The germline gives CDR1 MDHEN, CDR2 SYDVKM. In DNA, the CDR3 is TGTGCCAGCAACCCCCAACAGGGGAATGAGCAGTTCTTC. Residues: CASNPQQGNEQFF.

This clone was detected ten times or more. The gene calls are TRBV7-9 and TRBJ1-5, with no clear D. The CDR3 runs to 15 residues. Per the germline V gene, CDR1 is SEHNR and CDR2 is FQNEAQ (reference sequence). V lost 8 bases and J 0 bases, leaving 14 bases between the germline ends. CDR3 coding DNA: TGTGCCAGCTCGCCCCAGTCTATTAGCAATCAGCCCCAGCATTTT. Translating it yields CASSPQSISNQPQHF.

The chain uses TRBV18 and TRBJ2-7; possibly TRBD2 for D (6 bases). Trimming took off 2 bases at V and 6 bases at J, with 14 bases between the two ends. Per the germline V gene, CDR1 is KGHSH and CDR2 is LQKENI. This CDR3 contains 14 residues. The CDR3 spells CASSPLASETEQYF. In DNA form, the CDR3 reads TGTGCCAGCTCACCATTGGCTAGCGAGACCGAGCAGTACTTC.

This clone was counted once. V gene TRBV9 combines with J gene TRBJ2-1, with a possible D match to TRBD2 (7 bases). V was shortened by 9 bases and J by 0 bases, with 13 bases between the two germline ends. CDR3 length: 14 amino acids. Germline V lookup: CDR1 SGDLS, CDR2 YYNGEE. As DNA, the CDR3 is TGTGCCACCGGGGGCGGGAGCTCCTACAATGAGCAGTTCTTC. This gives the protein CATGGGSSYNEQFF.

The chain employs TRBV7-9 and TRBJ2-5, with 10 bases aligning to TRBD2. CDR3 length: 16 amino acids. The J segment lost 2 bases and the V segment lost 5 bases, leaving 8 bases of the junction unmatched. Germline V CDR1 and CDR2: SEHNR, FQNEAQ (reference sequence). Here the CDR3 DNA reads TGTGCCAGCAGCCCAGGACTAGCGGAGATTCAAGAGACCCAGTACTTC. It translates to CASSPGLAEIQETQYF.